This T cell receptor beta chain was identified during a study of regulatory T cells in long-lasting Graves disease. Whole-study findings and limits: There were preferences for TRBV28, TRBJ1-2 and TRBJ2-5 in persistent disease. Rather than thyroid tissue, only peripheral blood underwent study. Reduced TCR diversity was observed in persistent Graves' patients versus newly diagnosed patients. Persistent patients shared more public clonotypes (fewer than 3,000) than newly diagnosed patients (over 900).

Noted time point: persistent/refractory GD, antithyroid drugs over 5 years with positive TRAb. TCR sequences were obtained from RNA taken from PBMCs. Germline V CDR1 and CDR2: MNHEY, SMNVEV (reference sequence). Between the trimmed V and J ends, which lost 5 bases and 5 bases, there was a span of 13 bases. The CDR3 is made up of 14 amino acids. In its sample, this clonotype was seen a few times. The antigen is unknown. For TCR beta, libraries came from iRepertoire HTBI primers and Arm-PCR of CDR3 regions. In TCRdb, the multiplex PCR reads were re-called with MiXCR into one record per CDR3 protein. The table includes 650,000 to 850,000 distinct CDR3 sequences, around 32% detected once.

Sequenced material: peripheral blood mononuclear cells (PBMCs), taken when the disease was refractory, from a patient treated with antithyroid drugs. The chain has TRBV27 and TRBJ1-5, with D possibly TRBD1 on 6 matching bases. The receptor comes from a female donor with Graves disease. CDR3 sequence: CASSPTDSYQPQHF. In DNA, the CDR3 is TGTGCCAGCAGTCCCACGGACAGCTATCAGCCCCAGCATTTT.